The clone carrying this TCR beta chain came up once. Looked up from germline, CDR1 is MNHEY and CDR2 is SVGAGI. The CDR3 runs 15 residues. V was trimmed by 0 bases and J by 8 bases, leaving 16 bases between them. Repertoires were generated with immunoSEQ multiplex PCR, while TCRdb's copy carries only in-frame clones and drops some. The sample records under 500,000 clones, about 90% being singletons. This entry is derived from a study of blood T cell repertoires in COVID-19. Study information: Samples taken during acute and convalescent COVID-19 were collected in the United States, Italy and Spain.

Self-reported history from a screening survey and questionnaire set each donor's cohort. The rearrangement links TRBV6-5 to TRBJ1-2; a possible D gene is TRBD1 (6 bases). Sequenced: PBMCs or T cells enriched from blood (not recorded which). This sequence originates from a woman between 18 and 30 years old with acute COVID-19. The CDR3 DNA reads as TGTGCCAGCAGTTACTCGATAGGACAGCTGCTGGGCTACACCTTC. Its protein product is CASSYSIGQLLGYTF.